This T cell receptor beta chain derives from a study of shared T cell receptors in the human thymus. The CDR3 runs 16 residues. Germline CDR1 and CDR2: MDHEN and SYDVKM. V lost 5 bases, J lost 6 bases, and 10 bases stayed unmatched. Sequencing was performed with immunoSEQ multiplex PCR; in TCRdb, only in-frame clones are kept and a portion is missing. Here the sample spans hundreds of thousands of clones, approximately 85% being singletons. These same data were also listed under a study on human thymus T cells. As that study records: It was from resections taken during corrective heart surgery that the thymus tissue came. V and J genes seemed to be used with bias in thymic and blood repertoires. Related research has reported that thymic repertoires overlap highly among unrelated individuals.

Sequencing input: thymocytes. This clonotype was sampled from a girl under three years old with a congenital heart defect. V and J are TRBV28 and TRBJ1-6, with 7 bases aligning to TRBD1. As DNA, the CDR3 is TGTGCCAGCAGTAGTGGACAGGTCGACTTTAATTCACCCCTCCACTTT. This codes for CASSSGQVDFNSPLHF.